What follows describes a single T cell receptor beta chain. Generated by immunoSEQ multiplex PCR, the TCRdb table keeps only in-frame clones and is missing some. The table records roughly 120,000 clones, approximately 86% of them present only once. The CDR3 consists of 13 residues. Per the germline V gene, CDR1 is SNHLY and CDR2 is FYNNEI. Deletions cut 6 bases from V and 5 bases from J, with 13 bases between. The data were taken from a study of blood T cell repertoires in COVID-19. The wider study: The origin of the acute and convalescent COVID-19 samples was the United States, Italy and Spain. Sources were T cells, B-cell-depleted T cells, or PBMCs; the material itself was cDNA or gDNA.

The sequencing sample was made of peripheral blood. The sequence derives from a human donor in a cohort sampled during active COVID-19. The rearrangement links TRBV2 to TRBJ2-5; possible D gene TRBD2, 6 bases. The CDR3: CASRGTVGETQYF. DNA for the CDR3: TGTGCCAGCAGAGGGACTGTGGGGGAGACCCAGTACTTC.